This T cell receptor beta chain was obtained from a study of beta chain features in type 1 diabetes. Points from the study as a whole: For type 1 diabetes patients, VDJ junctions showed fewer insertions and more deletions. Moderate yet significant TCRB CDR3 shortening was seen in Type 1 diabetes patients in all four CD4+ subsets.

As regards this clone: The antigen is unknown.

Every isolated RNA sample was fully reverse transcribed, so sequencing captured expressed TCRB transcripts. Assay used: immunoSEQ multiplex PCR; TCRdb lists only in-frame clones, some missing. The table has about 180,000 clones, about 8% seen once. The V end lost 0 bases, the J end lost 9 bases, and 17 bases lay between the germline ends. CDR1 is SGHVS, CDR2 FQNEAQ, per germline. The CDR3 covers 15 residues. The receptor's source is a woman aged 35 to 49 with type 1 diabetes. The sequenced sample was central memory CD4+ T cells from blood. V and J are TRBV7-8 and TRBJ1-2; D is perhaps TRBD1 (6 bases). CDR3 loop: CASSLAITGQSRYTF. The CDR3 nucleotides read TGTGCCAGCAGCTTAGCCATAACAGGGCAGAGTCGCTACACCTTC.